Presented here are 21 T cell receptor beta chains from one specimen sequenced in a study of high-grade serous ovarian cancer treatment subgroups. Tumor samples were obtained before definitive surgery or chemotherapy. Profiled with immunoSEQ multiplex PCR; TCRdb holds only in-frame clones, not every one. The data contain 30,000 or so clones, 80% to 90% of them singletons. Sequenced sample: tumor tissue. The receptors were gathered from a human donor with high-grade serous ovarian cancer.

The V call is TRBV2, the J call TRBJ2-7; 8 nucleotides match TRBD2. The germline V gene has CDR1 SNHLY and CDR2 FYNNEI. CDR3 length: 14 amino acids. The V and J ends lost 2 bases and 5 bases, in that order; junction bases with no gene match: 5. CDR3 region: CASSESGRVHEQYF. The CDR3 nucleotides read TGTGCCAGCAGTGAATCCGGGAGGGTCCACGAGCAGTACTTC.

V gene TRBV28 combines with J gene TRBJ2-2, with TRBD2 matching over 8 bases. The CDR3 totals 14 residues. CDR1 is MDHEN and CDR2 is SYDVKM in the germline V gene. Unmatched junction bases numbered 3, after V lost 6 bases and J lost 3 bases. The CDR3 DNA is TGTGCCAGCAGCTCGGGGGGGTACACCGGGGAGCTGTTTTTT. This codes for CASSSGGYTGELFF.

The chain uses TRBV28 and TRBJ1-4, with D perhaps TRBD1 (5 bases). Per germline, CDR1 MDHEN and CDR2 SYDVKM. V was clipped by 2 bases and J by 10 bases, with 11 bases between them. The CDR3 is 13 residues long. CDR3 coding DNA: TGTGCCAGCAGTTTACCAGGGCTGGGAAAACTGTTTTTT. It translates to CASSLPGLGKLFF.

In its sample, this clone was seen a few times. J is TRBJ1-1 and V is TRBV28; no clear D. This CDR3 spans 11 amino acids. Trimming removed 6 bases at V and 8 bases at J, with 10 bases between. The germline CDR1 and CDR2 sequences are MDHEN and SYDVKM. The DNA of the CDR3 is TGTGCCAGCAGCGCTCGCAGGGAAGCTTTCTTT. It encodes CASSARREAFF.

The rearrangement links TRBV5-1 to TRBJ2-5; 9 bases line up with TRBD2. The CDR3 contains 16 residues. Trimming cost V 0 bases and J 5 bases; bases outside gene matches: 8. The V gene's germline CDR1 is SGHRS and CDR2 YFSETQ. CDR3 DNA sequence: TGCGCCAGCAGCTTGGTGGGTAGCGGGAGATGGGAGACCCAGTACTTC. It is translated as CASSLVGSGRWETQYF.

The chain combines TRBV7-3 with TRBJ2-6; D unclear. Trimming removed 5 bases from V and 4 bases from J, with 12 bases in between. The CDR3 is 15 amino acids. Looked up from germline, CDR1 is SGHTA and CDR2 is FQGTGA. The DNA of the CDR3 is TGTGCCAGCAGCCTCACCAATTCGGGGGCCAACGTCCTGACTTTC. This encodes CASSLTNSGANVLTF. The full variable domain, in which reference TRBV7-3 and TRBJ2-6 provide the parts outside the CDR3, is GAGVSQTPSNKVTEKGKYVELRCDPISGHTALYWYRQSLGQGPEFLIYFQGTGAADDSGLPNDRFFAVRPEGSVSTLKIQRTERGDSAVYLCASSLTNSGANVLTFGAGSRLTVL.

The chain links TRBV6-1 to TRBJ1-1; 9 nucleotides match TRBD1. Germline V CDR1 and CDR2: MNHNS, SASEGT. The CDR3 extends over 16 amino acids. J lost 6 bases, V lost 4 bases, and 12 bases had no gene match. CDR3 sequence: CASSGGQGSRRAEAFF. The CDR3 nucleotides are TGTGCCAGCAGTGGTGGACAGGGGTCGAGGCGAGCTGAAGCTTTCTTT.

This clone appeared once. Other DNA variants within this sample encode the same CDR3. This chain joins TRBV30 and TRBJ2-5, with 9 bases lining up with TRBD2. The CDR3 has 15 amino acids. The ends lost 0 bases at V and 5 bases at J; junction bases unmatched: 7. Germline loops: CDR1 GTSNPN, CDR2 SVGIG (reference sequence). The CDR3 protein is CAWSVLLAGRETQYF. CDR3 sequence (DNA): TGTGCCTGGAGTGTACTTCTAGCGGGAAGGGAGACCCAGTACTTC.

The DNA for the CDR3 is TGTGCCAGCAGTTTAAGACAGGGTAGAACTGAAGCTTTCTTT. It yields the protein CASSLRQGRTEAFF. The chain combines TRBV27 with TRBJ1-1; 7 bases are a match to TRBD1. The germline V gene has CDR1 MNHEY and CDR2 SMNVEV (reference sequence). Trimming at V came to 2 bases and at J to 5 bases, leaving 5 bases not matched to a gene. The CDR3 is made up of 14 amino acids.

The rearrangement links TRBV10-2 to TRBJ2-3; 11 positions match TRBD2. Germline CDR1 is WSHSY and CDR2 is SAAADI. V was pared by 7 bases and J by 1 base, with 1 base of the junction left unmatched. The CDR3 is 14 residues long. The CDR3 DNA is TGCGCCAGCAAGGGACTAGCGGGCACAGATACGCAGTATTTT. Protein: CASKGLAGTDTQYF.

The chain carries TRBV6-1 and TRBJ2-7, with 7 bases identical to TRBD1. Germline loops: CDR1 MNHNS, CDR2 SASEGT. CDR3 length: 15 amino acids. V lost 3 bases to trimming and J lost 9 bases; unmatched junction nucleotides: 14. The chain's CDR3 is CASSDNRGSQARQYF. In DNA, the CDR3 is TGTGCCAGCAGTGACAACAGGGGCTCTCAAGCAAGGCAGTACTTC.

This clone showed up just a few times. The chain is built from TRBV9 and TRBJ2-1; D is perhaps TRBD2 (6 bases). This CDR3 region has 12 residues. From germline, CDR1 is SGDLS and CDR2 YYNGEE. Trimming pared 1 base from V and 9 bases from J, leaving 8 bases between. DNA of the CDR3: TGTGCCAGCAGCGTACTGGGGGGTGAGCAGTTCTTC. It yields the protein CASSVLGGEQFF.

This clone was seen more than once but under ten times. This chain joins TRBV14 and TRBJ1-1; D is unresolved. Germline assignment: CDR1 SGHDN and CDR2 FVKESK. The CDR3 totals 11 residues. V was pared by 1 base and J by 11 bases, with 8 bases between. In DNA, the CDR3 is TGTGCCAGCAGCCAAGGGGCTAGGGCTTTCTTT. Translated, it gives CASSQGARAFF.

This clone has a handful of counts. The chain has TRBV20-1 and TRBJ1-1; unclear D gene. In germline, CDR1 is DFQATT, CDR2 SNEGSKA (reference sequence). Trimming left V 3 bases short and J 11 bases short, with 13 bases between. The CDR3 is 11 residues long. In DNA form, the CDR3 reads TGCAGTGCTAGTGGTCCGGAAAAGGCTTTCTTT. This codes for CSASGPEKAFF.

This chain joins TRBV7-2 and TRBJ2-1, with D hard to call. The germline V gene encodes CDR1 SGHTA and CDR2 FQGNSA. The V end lost 1 base, the J end lost 5 bases, and 6 bases lay between the germline ends. This CDR3 region has 13 residues. The CDR3 coding sequence is TGTGCCAGCAGCTTAGGAATACACAATGAGCAGTTCTTC. It encodes CASSLGIHNEQFF.

This clone was recorded once. This chain joins TRBV28 and TRBJ2-7; a possible D gene is TRBD1 (6 bases). The CDR3 sequence is 13 residues long. V was pared by 2 bases and J by 6 bases, with 11 bases between. Germline CDR1 is MDHEN and CDR2 is SYDVKM. The chain's CDR3 is CASSLGQMGEQYF. The DNA for the CDR3 is TGTGCCAGCAGTTTAGGACAGATGGGCGAGCAGTACTTC. Full variable domain (remainder filled in from reference TRBV28 and TRBJ2-7): DVKVTQSSRYLVKRTGEKVFLECVQDMDHENMFWYRQDPGLGLRLIYFSYDVKMKEKGDIPEGYSVSREKKERFSLILESASTNQTSMYLCASSLGQMGEQYFGPGTRLTVT.

The J gene is TRBJ1-2, the V gene TRBV2; D unresolved. This CDR3 region has 14 residues. Per the germline V gene, CDR1 is SNHLY and CDR2 is FYNNEI. V dropped 7 bases and J dropped 7 bases, with 19 bases sitting between them. The CDR3 nucleotides read TGTGCCAGCAACCTCGACGGAGTCCTGGGTGGCTACACCTTC. This encodes CASNLDGVLGGYTF.

This clone was seen once. The junction does not match germline at one end; this may be a read error. V gene TRBV6-1 combines with J gene TRBJ1-3; D gene uncertain. CDR1 is MNHNS and CDR2 is SASEGT in the germline V gene. The CDR3 covers 11 residues. This CDR3 is CASSVNSFIHF. In nucleotides, the CDR3 is TGTGCCAGCAGTGTAAATTCGTTTATACATTTT.

The CDR3 DNA reads TGTGCCAGCAGCAAGTGGGGGCCCTATGGCTACACCTTC. Protein product: CASSKWGPYGYTF. V gene TRBV21-1 combines with J gene TRBJ1-2; the DNA was not compared with TRBD1, the D call given in the table. TRBV21-1 is an annotated pseudogene. The CDR3 has 13 residues.

In this sample, this clone turned up a few times. The chain has TRBV7-2 and TRBJ1-5, with 7 nucleotides matching TRBD1. Germline CDR1 reads SGHTA; CDR2 reads FQGNSA. The CDR3 covers 15 residues. The V gene end was trimmed by 4 bases and the J gene end by 7 bases; junction bases not matched to a gene: 10. CDR3 in amino acids: CASSSPSGGGQPQHF. In nucleotides, the CDR3 is TGTGCCAGCAGCTCCCCATCAGGGGGGGGACAGCCCCAGCATTTT.

A note on this clone: At one end, the junction sequence differs from germline, possibly due to a read error. The genes are TRBV6-6 and TRBJ2-3; TRBD2 agrees at 7 bases. CDR3 length: 16 residues. Germline-derived CDR1 and CDR2 are MNHNY and SVGAGI (reference sequence). The CDR3 sequence is CASRPLSGLTTDTQYF. The CDR3 nucleotides read TGTGCCAGCAGACCTCTTAGCGGGTTGACGACAGATACACAGTATTTT.